The sequence of this T cell receptor (beta chain) was determined in a study of control samples from healthy donors and cancer patients. This CDR3 has 17 residues. Germline V gene data show CDR1 as LGHDT and CDR2 as YNNKEL (reference sequence). The V and J ends lost 0 bases and 6 bases respectively, with 18 bases between them. Using immunoSEQ multiplex PCR, the repertoire was profiled, and TCRdb retains in-frame clones only, with some absent. The sample shows about 100,000 clones, less than 90% of them seen only once. The chain joins TRBV3-1 (or the pseudogene TRBV3-2) to TRBJ1-5, with D unresolved. The clonotype comes from a woman between 50 and 59 years old in good health. Sequencing used blood. In nucleotides, the CDR3 is TGTGCCAGCAGCCAAGAGTTTTCGTCAGACGGCGGTCAGCCCCAGCATTTT. It yields the protein CASSQEFSSDGGQPQHF.